This is a list of T cell receptor beta chains from one sample in a study of shared clonotypes between healthy human individuals. Sequenced by immunoSEQ multiplex PCR; TCRdb stores in-frame clones only, minus some. The data hold roughly 510,000 clones, with 75% to 80% observed a single time. Specimen: PBMCs. These receptor sequences come from a woman aged 40 to 49 in good health. Some clones in this sample may be carry-over from other donors' samples. CDR3s include the opening cysteine and the closing phenylalanine or tryptophan. D genes are given only for firm matches. Only part of the rows carry a size: once, few, many, or a class if the clone is expanded.

d_call: TRBD2; j_call: TRBJ2-2; v_call: TRBV6-6; clone_size: .; cdr3_aa: CASSQKSGRGTGELFF; cdr3_nt: TGTGCCAGCAGTCAGAAAAGCGGGAGGGGCACCGGGGAGCTGTTTTTT
d_call: TRBD2; j_call: TRBJ2-1; v_call: TRBV9; clone_size: .; cdr3_aa: CASSVEGTSMNEQFF; cdr3_nt: TGTGCCAGCAGCGTAGAAGGGACTAGCATGAATGAGCAGTTCTTC
d_call: .; j_call: TRBJ2-7; v_call: TRBV5-4; clone_size: .; cdr3_aa: CASSLGLPYEQYF; cdr3_nt: TGTGCCAGCAGCTTGGGGCTCCCCTACGAGCAGTACTTC
d_call: .; j_call: TRBJ2-2; v_call: TRBV9; clone_size: .; cdr3_aa: CASSVSSGVTGELFF; cdr3_nt: TGTGCCAGCAGCGTCTCGTCGGGAGTGACCGGGGAGCTGTTTTTT
d_call: .; j_call: TRBJ2-2; v_call: TRBV11-2; clone_size: .; cdr3_aa: CASSPNRVAGELFF; cdr3_nt: TGTGCCAGCAGCCCGAACAGGGTCGCCGGGGAGCTGTTTTTT
d_call: .; j_call: TRBJ2-7; v_call: TRBV10-2; clone_size: .; cdr3_aa: CASSESWGVEQYF; cdr3_nt: TGCGCCAGCAGTGAGTCGTGGGGGGTCGAGCAGTACTTC
d_call: TRBD1; j_call: TRBJ2-7; v_call: TRBV10-3; clone_size: .; cdr3_aa: CAISDERTGRYEQYF; cdr3_nt: TGTGCCATCAGTGACGAGAGGACAGGGAGGTACGAGCAGTACTTC
d_call: TRBD1; j_call: TRBJ1-2; v_call: TRBV6-1; clone_size: .; cdr3_aa: CASSEGQLYGYTF; cdr3_nt: TGTGCCAGCAGTGAGGGACAGCTCTATGGCTACACCTTC
d_call: TRBD2; j_call: TRBJ2-1; v_call: TRBV7-2; clone_size: .; cdr3_aa: CASSLGRLAGLYNEQFF; cdr3_nt: TGTGCCAGCAGCTTAGGACGGCTAGCGGGCTTATACAATGAGCAGTTCTTC
d_call: .; j_call: TRBJ2-3; v_call: TRBV11-3; clone_size: .; cdr3_aa: CASSSPGLSTDTQYF; cdr3_nt: TGTGCCAGCAGCTCACCGGGACTTAGCACAGATACGCAGTATTTT
d_call: .; j_call: TRBJ2-2; v_call: TRBV11-2; clone_size: .; cdr3_aa: CASSFRRTNTGELFF; cdr3_nt: TGTGCCAGCAGCTTCAGGCGTACGAACACCGGGGAGCTGTTTTTT
d_call: .; j_call: TRBJ2-1; v_call: TRBV2; clone_size: .; cdr3_aa: CASRWAPPGGGNEQFF; cdr3_nt: TGTGCCAGCAGGTGGGCCCCCCCCGGGGGCGGCAATGAGCAGTTCTTC
d_call: TRBD2; j_call: TRBJ2-1; v_call: TRBV2; clone_size: .; cdr3_aa: CASSILAGHNEQFF; cdr3_nt: TGTGCCAGCAGTATACTAGCGGGACACAATGAGCAGTTCTTC
d_call: TRBD2; j_call: TRBJ2-1; v_call: TRBV10-2; clone_size: .; cdr3_aa: CASSAPTSTHNEQFF; cdr3_nt: TGCGCCAGCAGTGCCCCGACTAGCACCCACAATGAGCAGTTCTTC
d_call: TRBD2; j_call: TRBJ2-7; v_call: TRBV27; clone_size: .; cdr3_aa: CASSPGLAGVKSPYEQYF; cdr3_nt: TGTGCCAGCAGTCCCGGACTAGCGGGAGTAAAAAGCCCCTACGAGCAGTACTTC
d_call: TRBD2; j_call: TRBJ2-5; v_call: TRBV7-9; clone_size: .; cdr3_aa: CASSLRTAGGVETQYF; cdr3_nt: TGTGCCAGCAGCTTAAGAACAGCGGGAGGGGTGGAGACCCAGTACTTC
d_call: .; j_call: TRBJ1-4; v_call: TRBV18; clone_size: .; cdr3_aa: CASSPGATNEKLFF; cdr3_nt: TGTGCCAGCTCACCAGGGGCAACTAATGAAAAACTGTTTTTT
d_call: .; j_call: TRBJ1-1; v_call: TRBV19; clone_size: .; cdr3_aa: CASNKGGPFTEAFF; cdr3_nt: TGTGCCAGTAATAAAGGGGGTCCGTTCACTGAAGCTTTCTTT
d_call: .; j_call: TRBJ1-1; v_call: TRBV7-2; clone_size: .; cdr3_aa: CASSLSRDGGGLAFF; cdr3_nt: TGTGCCAGCAGCTTATCAAGGGACGGGGGGGGTCTTGCTTTCTTT
d_call: .; j_call: TRBJ1-5; v_call: TRBV7-9; clone_size: .; cdr3_aa: CASSRAESNQPQHF; cdr3_nt: TGTGCCAGCAGCCGGGCGGAATCCAATCAGCCCCAGCATTTT
d_call: .; j_call: TRBJ2-3; v_call: TRBV5-1; clone_size: .; cdr3_aa: CASSPTSSDTQYF; cdr3_nt: TGCGCCAGCAGCCCAACTAGTTCAGATACGCAGTATTTT
d_call: .; j_call: TRBJ1-1; v_call: TRBV6-1; clone_size: .; cdr3_aa: CASSEGEWNTEAFF; cdr3_nt: TGTGCCAGCAGTGAAGGGGAGTGGAACACTGAAGCTTTCTTT
d_call: .; j_call: TRBJ2-5; v_call: TRBV2; clone_size: .; cdr3_aa: CASTPRQFETQYF; cdr3_nt: TGTGCCAGTACACCCCGACAGTTTGAGACCCAGTACTTC
d_call: TRBD2; j_call: TRBJ2-1; v_call: TRBV27; clone_size: .; cdr3_aa: CASSLTSGHNEQFF; cdr3_nt: TGTGCCAGCAGTTTGACTAGCGGACACAATGAGCAGTTCTTC
d_call: .; j_call: TRBJ1-1; v_call: TRBV28; clone_size: .; cdr3_aa: CASSFEVIEVF; cdr3_nt: TGTGCCAGCAGTTTTGAGGTTATTGAGGTCTTT
d_call: TRBD1; j_call: TRBJ1-2; v_call: TRBV28; clone_size: .; cdr3_aa: CASSLRPGQEAGYTF; cdr3_nt: TGTGCCAGCAGTCTCCGCCCAGGACAGGAAGCTGGCTACACCTTC
d_call: TRBD2; j_call: TRBJ2-7; v_call: TRBV7-9; clone_size: .; cdr3_aa: CASSLDSGRARYEQYF; cdr3_nt: TGTGCCAGCAGCTTGGACTCGGGGAGGGCCCGATACGAGCAGTACTTC
d_call: .; j_call: TRBJ1-4; v_call: TRBV7-9; clone_size: few; cdr3_aa: CASSLSLTATNEKLFF; cdr3_nt: TGTGCCAGCAGCTTATCCCTGACCGCAACTAATGAAAAACTGTTTTTT
d_call: .; j_call: TRBJ2-5; v_call: TRBV15; clone_size: .; cdr3_aa: CATSRDRLETQYF; cdr3_nt: TGTGCCACCAGCAGAGACCGCTTGGAGACCCAGTACTTC
d_call: TRBD1; j_call: TRBJ2-2; v_call: TRBV25-1; clone_size: .; cdr3_aa: CASREGTGRTGELFF; cdr3_nt: TGTGCCAGCAGGGAGGGGACAGGGAGGACCGGGGAGCTGTTTTTT
d_call: .; j_call: TRBJ1-1; v_call: TRBV6-1; clone_size: many; cdr3_aa: CASKGAANTEAFF; cdr3_nt: TGTGCCAGCAAAGGGGCAGCTAACACTGAAGCTTTCTTT
d_call: TRBD2; j_call: TRBJ2-3; v_call: TRBV4-2; clone_size: .; cdr3_aa: CASSQIGTSQSRTDTQYF; cdr3_nt: TGTGCCAGCAGCCAAATCGGGACTAGCCAGTCCCGCACAGATACGCAGTATTTT
d_call: .; j_call: TRBJ1-1; v_call: TRBV4-2; clone_size: once; cdr3_aa: CASSQKDIRAEAFF; cdr3_nt: TGTGCCAGCAGCCAGAAAGATATAAGGGCTGAAGCTTTCTTT
d_call: .; j_call: TRBJ1-4; v_call: TRBV16; clone_size: .; cdr3_aa: CASSQSPGHRKEDEKLFF; cdr3_nt: TGTGCCAGCAGCCAATCCCCGGGACATAGGAAGGAGGATGAAAAACTGTTTTTT
d_call: TRBD2; j_call: TRBJ2-7; v_call: TRBV15; clone_size: large; cdr3_aa: CATSRDRDWGAGPHRYEQYF; cdr3_nt: TGTGCCACCAGCAGAGACAGGGATTGGGGAGCGGGACCACATCGGTACGAGCAGTACTTC
d_call: TRBD1; j_call: TRBJ2-7; v_call: TRBV10-2; clone_size: .; cdr3_aa: CASTQYWDSHEQYF; cdr3_nt: TGCGCCAGCACCCAGTACTGGGACAGCCACGAGCAGTACTTC
d_call: .; j_call: TRBJ2-2; v_call: TRBV5-1; clone_size: .; cdr3_aa: CASSTGQSANTGELFF; cdr3_nt: TGCGCCAGCAGCACCGGACAGTCCGCGAACACCGGGGAGCTGTTTTTT
d_call: TRBD1; j_call: TRBJ2-1; v_call: TRBV7-2; clone_size: .; cdr3_aa: CASSRQGSYNEQFF; cdr3_nt: TGTGCCAGCAGCCGACAGGGTTCCTACAATGAGCAGTTCTTC
d_call: TRBD2; j_call: TRBJ2-5; v_call: TRBV5-1; clone_size: .; cdr3_aa: CASSLGGTNQETQYF; cdr3_nt: TGCGCCAGCAGCTTGGGAGGGACTAACCAAGAGACCCAGTACTTC
d_call: .; j_call: TRBJ1-2; v_call: TRBV29-1; clone_size: .; cdr3_aa: CSAGTARGSYTF; cdr3_nt: TGCAGCGCCGGGACCGCTCGAGGGAGCTACACCTTC
d_call: TRBD1; j_call: TRBJ2-2; v_call: TRBV28; clone_size: .; cdr3_aa: CASSKWTGISGELFF; cdr3_nt: TGTGCCAGCAGTAAATGGACAGGGATTTCCGGGGAGCTGTTTTTT
d_call: TRBD1; j_call: TRBJ2-7; v_call: TRBV6-6; clone_size: .; cdr3_aa: CASSPPPTGWGEQYF; cdr3_nt: TGTGCCAGCAGCCCCCCACCGACAGGGTGGGGCGAGCAGTACTTC
d_call: .; j_call: TRBJ1-1; v_call: TRBV19; clone_size: .; cdr3_aa: CAGPQGRNTEAFF; cdr3_nt: TGTGCCGGTCCGCAGGGGCGGAACACTGAAGCTTTCTTT
d_call: TRBD1; j_call: TRBJ1-3; v_call: TRBV9; clone_size: .; cdr3_aa: CASSVDAGQVGGNTIYF; cdr3_nt: TGTGCCAGCAGCGTAGACGCCGGACAGGTTGGTGGAAACACCATATATTTT
d_call: .; j_call: TRBJ2-3; v_call: TRBV12-5; clone_size: once; cdr3_aa: CASGLSGSDTQYF; cdr3_nt: TGTGCTAGTGGTTTGTCCGGGTCAGATACGCAGTATTTT
d_call: .; j_call: TRBJ1-1; v_call: TRBV7-9; clone_size: .; cdr3_aa: CASSLLRGESAFF; cdr3_nt: TGTGCCAGCAGCTTACTTCGGGGGGAGAGCGCTTTCTTT
d_call: .; j_call: TRBJ2-7; v_call: TRBV18; clone_size: .; cdr3_aa: CASSLGDTSYEQYF; cdr3_nt: TGTGCCAGCTCACTAGGGGACACCTCCTACGAGCAGTACTTC
d_call: .; j_call: TRBJ2-5; v_call: TRBV5-5; clone_size: .; cdr3_aa: CASSLVGGAETQYF; cdr3_nt: TGTGCCAGCAGCTTGGTGGGGGGCGCGGAGACCCAGTACTTC
d_call: .; j_call: TRBJ1-5; v_call: TRBV28; clone_size: .; cdr3_aa: CASSLPRGVGQPQHF; cdr3_nt: TGTGCCAGCAGTTTACCCCGGGGTGTGGGTCAGCCCCAGCATTTT
d_call: TRBD1; j_call: TRBJ1-1; v_call: TRBV19; clone_size: .; cdr3_aa: CASSIGGGGLTEAFF; cdr3_nt: TGTGCCAGTAGTATAGGGGGAGGGGGCTTAACTGAAGCTTTCTTT
d_call: .; j_call: TRBJ2-5; v_call: TRBV28; clone_size: .; cdr3_aa: CASSSPPRQEAQYF; cdr3_nt: TGTGCCAGCAGTTCCCCCCCCCGACAGGAGGCCCAGTACTTC
d_call: TRBD2; j_call: TRBJ2-1; v_call: TRBV7-2; clone_size: once; cdr3_aa: CASSSSSGGGNEQFF; cdr3_nt: TGTGCCAGCAGCTCTTCTAGCGGTGGGGGCAATGAGCAGTTCTTC
d_call: TRBD2; j_call: TRBJ2-1; v_call: TRBV6-5; clone_size: .; cdr3_aa: CASSYRGGSINEQFF; cdr3_nt: TGTGCCAGCAGTTACCGCGGCGGGAGTATCAATGAGCAGTTCTTC
d_call: TRBD1; j_call: TRBJ1-2; v_call: TRBV6-6; clone_size: .; cdr3_aa: CASSQPDRAHYGYTF; cdr3_nt: TGTGCCAGCAGTCAACCCGACAGGGCCCACTATGGCTACACCTTC
d_call: TRBD1; j_call: TRBJ2-4; v_call: TRBV5-4; clone_size: .; cdr3_aa: CASRSLGTGSQYF; cdr3_nt: TGTGCCAGCAGGTCCCTTGGGACAGGGTCTCAGTACTTC
d_call: .; j_call: TRBJ1-1; v_call: TRBV7-3; clone_size: .; cdr3_aa: CASSSPLPNQSGPEAFF; cdr3_nt: TGTGCCAGCAGCTCCCCCCTCCCTAACCAGTCTGGCCCTGAAGCTTTCTTT
d_call: TRBD2; j_call: TRBJ2-1; v_call: TRBV5-1; clone_size: .; cdr3_aa: CASSFAGTSGVYNEQFF; cdr3_nt: TGCGCCAGCAGCTTCGCCGGGACTAGCGGGGTTTACAATGAGCAGTTCTTC
d_call: .; j_call: TRBJ1-5; v_call: TRBV2; clone_size: .; cdr3_aa: CASSARTAYQPQHF; cdr3_nt: TGTGCCAGCAGTGCCCGGACAGCCTATCAGCCCCAGCATTTT